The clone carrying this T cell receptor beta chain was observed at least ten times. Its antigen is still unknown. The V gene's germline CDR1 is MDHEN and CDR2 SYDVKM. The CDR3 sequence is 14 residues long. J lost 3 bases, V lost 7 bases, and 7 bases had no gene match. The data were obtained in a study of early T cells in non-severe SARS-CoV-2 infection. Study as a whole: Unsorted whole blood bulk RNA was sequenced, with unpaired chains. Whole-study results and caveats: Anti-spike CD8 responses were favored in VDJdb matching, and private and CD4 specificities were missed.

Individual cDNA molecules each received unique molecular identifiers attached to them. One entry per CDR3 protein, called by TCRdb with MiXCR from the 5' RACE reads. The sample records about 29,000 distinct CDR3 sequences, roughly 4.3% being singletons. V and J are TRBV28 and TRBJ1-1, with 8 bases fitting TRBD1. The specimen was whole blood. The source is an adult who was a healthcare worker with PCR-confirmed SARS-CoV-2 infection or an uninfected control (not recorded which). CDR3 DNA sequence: TGTGCCAGCACCTACGGGACAGGCCACACTGAAGCTTTCTTT. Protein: CASTYGTGHTEAFF.